This T cell receptor (beta chain) was identified during a study of Ad26.COV2.S vaccination and SARS-CoV-2 variants. About the study: A participant enrolled in the COV1001 Ad26.COV2.S trial arm provided the sample. The study's findings and limits: Placebo recipients had lower spike-specific TCR breadth than vaccine recipients.

Treatment reported: 19 received Ad26.COV2.S at low or high dose, single or two shots; roughly five received placebo; per-sample allocation not given. At day 63 after the first vaccine or placebo injection, samples were drawn. The CDR3 consists of 15 residues. The V gene lost 1 base and the J gene lost 0 bases, with 10 bases spanning the gap. CDR1 is SEHNR and CDR2 is FQNEAQ in the germline V gene (reference sequence). To note about this clone: Its matching antigen is unknown.

Libraries were prepared by immunoSEQ multiplex PCR; TCRdb keeps only in-frame clonotypes and omits some of them. The sample gives about 350,000 clones, 86% of which show up once; roughly 10% is in the top ten. The sequence was collected from a person between 18 and 65 years old who received the Ad26.COV2.S COVID-19 vaccine or a placebo. Sample: peripheral blood, taken in a trial of Ad26.COV2.S vaccine versus placebo. This chain connects TRBV7-9 to TRBJ2-7; no clear D gene. The CDR3 nucleotides read TGTGCCAGCAGCTTAGTTGGGTCTAGCTCCTACGAGCAGTACTTC. Its protein is CASSLVGSSSYEQYF.